A selection of T cell receptor beta chains follows, all from one sample in a study of cytomegalovirus exposure and HLA in healthy donors. Repertoires were generated with immunoSEQ multiplex PCR, while TCRdb's copy carries only in-frame clones and drops some. Of 110,000 to 150,000 clones in the sample, 70% to 75% were seen once. Sequencing was carried out using PBMCs. The origin of the receptors is a woman aged 25 to 45 in good health and CMV-seronegative. Each CDR3 is given with its conserved first and last residue. A D gene is named only where the DNA matches it firmly. For some rows the clone size is stated as once, few or many, or as a class when expanded; others skip it.

j_call: TRBJ2-3; v_call: TRBV9; clone_size: few; d_call: .; cdr3_aa: CASSVSPPDTQYF; cdr3_nt: TGTGCCAGCAGCGTTAGCCCCCCAGATACGCAGTATTTT
j_call: TRBJ1-4; v_call: TRBV7-8; clone_size: .; d_call: .; cdr3_aa: CASSFTAGSEKLFF; cdr3_nt: TGTGCCAGCAGCTTCACAGCTGGGAGTGAAAAACTGTTTTTT
j_call: TRBJ2-3; v_call: TRBV6-6; clone_size: .; d_call: .; cdr3_aa: CASSYPGSTDTQYF; cdr3_nt: TGTGCCAGCAGTTACCCAGGGAGCACAGATACGCAGTATTTT
j_call: TRBJ1-1; v_call: TRBV4-2; clone_size: .; d_call: .; cdr3_aa: CASSQPSQGLNTEAFF; cdr3_nt: TGTGCCAGCAGCCAACCTTCTCAGGGTCTGAACACTGAAGCTTTCTTT
j_call: TRBJ2-3; v_call: TRBV19; clone_size: once; d_call: TRBD1; cdr3_aa: CASSISGLSLGGRYTDTQYF; cdr3_nt: TGTGCCAGTAGTATAAGCGGACTTTCCTTAGGGGGCCGATACACAGATACGCAGTATTTT
j_call: TRBJ1-6; v_call: TRBV10-2; clone_size: .; d_call: .; cdr3_aa: CASSETGDSPLHF; cdr3_nt: TGCGCCAGCTCCGAAACCGGGGATTCACCCCTCCACTTT
j_call: TRBJ1-1; v_call: TRBV5-1; clone_size: .; d_call: TRBD1; cdr3_aa: CASSPQGANTEAFF; cdr3_nt: TGCGCCAGCAGCCCACAGGGGGCGAACACTGAAGCTTTCTTT
j_call: TRBJ2-1; v_call: TRBV5-1; clone_size: .; d_call: TRBD2; cdr3_aa: CASSPGTSGGYNEQFF; cdr3_nt: TGCGCCAGCAGCCCCGGAACTAGCGGTGGTTACAATGAGCAGTTCTTC
j_call: TRBJ2-1; v_call: TRBV18; clone_size: once; d_call: .; cdr3_aa: CASSPPQARNEQFF; cdr3_nt: TGTGCCAGCTCACCACCGCAGGCTCGCAATGAGCAGTTCTTC
j_call: TRBJ2-3; v_call: TRBV11-3; clone_size: .; d_call: .; cdr3_aa: CASSPREGGGADTQYF; cdr3_nt: TGTGCCAGCAGCCCTCGTGAAGGGGGGGGCGCAGATACGCAGTATTTT
j_call: TRBJ2-1; v_call: TRBV29-1; clone_size: .; d_call: TRBD1; cdr3_aa: CSASRGQGANEQFF; cdr3_nt: TGCAGCGCAAGCAGGGGACAGGGGGCCAATGAGCAGTTCTTC
j_call: TRBJ2-1; v_call: TRBV7-3; clone_size: .; d_call: .; cdr3_aa: CASSLEAETEQFF; cdr3_nt: TGTGCCAGCAGCTTAGAGGCCGAGACGGAGCAGTTCTTC
j_call: TRBJ2-3; v_call: TRBV10-3; clone_size: .; d_call: TRBD1; cdr3_aa: CAIRLGQGTDTQYF; cdr3_nt: TGTGCCATCCGCCTGGGACAGGGCACAGATACGCAGTATTTT
j_call: TRBJ2-2; v_call: TRBV9; clone_size: .; d_call: .; cdr3_aa: CASSVRGNTGELFF; cdr3_nt: TGTGCCAGCAGCGTACGCGGGAACACCGGGGAGCTGTTTTTT
j_call: TRBJ2-3; v_call: TRBV9; clone_size: .; d_call: TRBD2; cdr3_aa: CASSTGTSGGTDTQYF; cdr3_nt: TGTGCCAGCAGCACCGGGACTAGCGGGGGGACAGATACGCAGTATTTT
j_call: TRBJ2-3; v_call: TRBV30; clone_size: .; d_call: TRBD1; cdr3_aa: CAWSPLERTGYTDTQYF; cdr3_nt: TGTGCCTGGAGCCCCCTGGAGAGGACAGGATACACAGATACGCAGTATTTT
j_call: TRBJ2-1; v_call: TRBV7-9; clone_size: .; d_call: TRBD2; cdr3_aa: CASSLMPNGGRANEQFF; cdr3_nt: TGTGCCAGCAGCTTAATGCCTAACGGCGGGAGGGCCAATGAGCAGTTCTTC
j_call: TRBJ2-3; v_call: TRBV5-1; clone_size: .; d_call: .; cdr3_aa: CASRNRAQADTQYF; cdr3_nt: TGCGCCAGCAGGAACAGGGCTCAGGCAGATACGCAGTATTTT
j_call: TRBJ1-3; v_call: TRBV10-3; clone_size: .; d_call: TRBD1; cdr3_aa: CAIREDRGNTIYF; cdr3_nt: TGTGCCATCAGGGAAGACAGGGGCAACACCATATATTTT
j_call: TRBJ2-5; v_call: TRBV30; clone_size: few; d_call: TRBD1; cdr3_aa: CAWSIGQGSETQYF; cdr3_nt: TGTGCCTGGAGTATTGGACAGGGTAGTGAGACCCAGTACTTC
j_call: TRBJ1-4; v_call: TRBV28; clone_size: .; d_call: .; cdr3_aa: CASSYPGGARNEKLFF; cdr3_nt: TGTGCCAGCAGTTACCCCGGGGGGGCCCGTAATGAAAAACTGTTTTTT
j_call: TRBJ2-3; v_call: TRBV27; clone_size: .; d_call: .; cdr3_aa: CASSARRRSDTQYF; cdr3_nt: TGTGCCAGCAGTGCCCGACGGCGTAGCGATACGCAGTATTTT
j_call: TRBJ1-4; v_call: TRBV9; clone_size: .; d_call: .; cdr3_aa: CASSPSGTNEKLFF; cdr3_nt: TGTGCCAGCAGCCCGTCGGGTACTAATGAAAAACTGTTTTTT
j_call: TRBJ2-7; v_call: TRBV28; clone_size: .; d_call: TRBD1; cdr3_aa: CASSGSGTGSLEQYF; cdr3_nt: TGTGCCAGCAGTGGATCCGGGACAGGATCCCTCGAGCAGTACTTC
j_call: TRBJ2-2; v_call: TRBV28; clone_size: .; d_call: TRBD2; cdr3_aa: CASGGVRELFF; cdr3_nt: TGTGCCAGCGGGGGGGTGCGGGAGCTGTTTTTT
j_call: TRBJ2-7; v_call: TRBV7-3; clone_size: once; d_call: TRBD1; cdr3_aa: CASSDTPGQAIYEQYF; cdr3_nt: TGTGCCAGCAGCGATACTCCGGGACAGGCGATCTACGAGCAGTACTTC
j_call: TRBJ1-1; v_call: TRBV30; clone_size: .; d_call: .; cdr3_aa: CAWSVQVRTQAFF; cdr3_nt: TGTGCCTGGAGTGTACAGGTGAGAACACAAGCTTTCTTT
j_call: TRBJ2-7; v_call: TRBV9; clone_size: .; d_call: TRBD1; cdr3_aa: CASSVAGTGSYEQYF; cdr3_nt: TGTGCCAGCAGCGTAGCCGGGACAGGGTCCTACGAGCAGTACTTC
j_call: TRBJ2-5; v_call: TRBV2; clone_size: once; d_call: TRBD1; cdr3_aa: CASSEWVYRGQGGLETQYF; cdr3_nt: TGTGCCAGCAGTGAGTGGGTCTACCGAGGACAGGGAGGTTTAGAGACCCAGTACTTC
j_call: TRBJ2-7; v_call: TRBV2; clone_size: .; d_call: .; cdr3_aa: CASSDNWGNEQYF; cdr3_nt: TGTGCCAGCAGTGATAATTGGGGCAACGAGCAGTACTTC
j_call: TRBJ2-5; v_call: TRBV28; clone_size: .; d_call: TRBD2; cdr3_aa: CASSVAVPGGTQYF; cdr3_nt: TGTGCCAGCAGTGTCGCTGTCCCGGGAGGGACCCAGTACTTC
j_call: TRBJ1-5; v_call: TRBV28; clone_size: .; d_call: .; cdr3_aa: CASSSPQGKQPQHF; cdr3_nt: TGTGCCAGCAGTTCACCTCAGGGAAAACAGCCCCAGCATTTT
j_call: TRBJ1-1; v_call: TRBV5-1; clone_size: .; d_call: .; cdr3_aa: CASSWRGGIMNTEAFF; cdr3_nt: TGCGCCAGCAGCTGGCGGGGGGGCATTATGAACACTGAAGCTTTCTTT
j_call: TRBJ1-5; v_call: TRBV19; clone_size: once; d_call: .; cdr3_aa: CASSTSPGTQHF; cdr3_nt: TGTGCCAGTAGTACCTCCCCCGGGACACAGCATTTT
j_call: TRBJ2-3; v_call: TRBV7-2; clone_size: .; d_call: TRBD1; cdr3_aa: CASSLVGQGASDTQYF; cdr3_nt: TGTGCCAGCAGCTTAGTTGGGCAGGGGGCTTCAGATACGCAGTATTTT
j_call: TRBJ2-1; v_call: TRBV6-1; clone_size: once; d_call: .; cdr3_aa: CASSTRNEQFF; cdr3_nt: TGTGCCAGCAGTACTCGCAATGAGCAGTTCTTC
j_call: TRBJ2-2; v_call: TRBV7-9; clone_size: .; d_call: .; cdr3_aa: CASSLYGGGNTGELFF; cdr3_nt: TGTGCCAGCAGCTTATATGGAGGGGGCAACACCGGGGAGCTGTTTTTT
j_call: TRBJ1-6; v_call: TRBV6-1; clone_size: .; d_call: .; cdr3_aa: CASSDFQNSPLHF; cdr3_nt: TGTGCCAGCAGTGATTTTCAGAATTCACCCCTCCACTTT
j_call: TRBJ2-5; v_call: TRBV5-1; clone_size: .; d_call: .; cdr3_aa: CASSLSRDDETQYF; cdr3_nt: TGCGCCAGCAGCTTGTCCAGGGATGATGAGACCCAGTACTTC
j_call: TRBJ1-5; v_call: TRBV4-2; clone_size: .; d_call: .; cdr3_aa: CASSQGEDIRDNQPQHF; cdr3_nt: TGTGCCAGCAGCCAAGGGGAGGACATCCGCGACAATCAGCCCCAGCATTTT
j_call: TRBJ2-7; v_call: TRBV6-1; clone_size: .; d_call: TRBD1; cdr3_aa: CASRQGAYEQYF; cdr3_nt: TGTGCCAGCAGACAGGGGGCCTACGAGCAGTACTTC
j_call: TRBJ1-2; v_call: TRBV29-1; clone_size: .; d_call: TRBD1; cdr3_aa: CSVEDQDRGEKGYTF; cdr3_nt: TGCAGCGTTGAAGATCAGGACAGGGGGGAGAAAGGCTACACCTTC
j_call: TRBJ2-5; v_call: TRBV9; clone_size: .; d_call: .; cdr3_aa: CASSARTVGETQYF; cdr3_nt: TGTGCCAGCAGCGCCCGGACTGTAGGAGAGACCCAGTACTTC
j_call: TRBJ2-2; v_call: TRBV28; clone_size: .; d_call: TRBD2; cdr3_aa: CASSLDSLAGETGELFF; cdr3_nt: TGTGCCAGCAGTTTAGACTCACTAGCGGGGGAAACCGGGGAGCTGTTTTTT
j_call: TRBJ1-2; v_call: TRBV28; clone_size: .; d_call: .; cdr3_aa: CASREGGGYGYTF; cdr3_nt: TGTGCCAGCAGGGAGGGTGGCGGCTATGGCTACACCTTC
j_call: TRBJ1-2; v_call: TRBV21-1; clone_size: once; d_call: .; cdr3_aa: CATTDRAHGYTF; cdr3_nt: TGTGCCACTACGGACAGGGCACATGGCTACACCTTC
j_call: TRBJ2-1; v_call: TRBV5-1; clone_size: .; d_call: TRBD2; cdr3_aa: CASSGGTRGEQFF; cdr3_nt: TGCGCCAGCAGCGGGGGGACTAGGGGTGAGCAGTTCTTC
j_call: TRBJ1-1; v_call: TRBV27; clone_size: .; d_call: .; cdr3_aa: CGQGCGQPGAFF; cdr3_nt: TGTGGTCAGGGGTGCGGTCAACCTGGAGCTTTCTTT
j_call: TRBJ2-3; v_call: TRBV19; clone_size: once; d_call: TRBD1; cdr3_aa: CATTDRSTDTQYF; cdr3_nt: TGTGCCACCACGGACAGGAGCACAGATACGCAGTATTTT
j_call: TRBJ1-2; v_call: TRBV6-5; clone_size: .; d_call: .; cdr3_aa: CASRMDSSVGYTF; cdr3_nt: TGTGCCAGCAGGATGGACAGTAGCGTTGGCTACACCTTC
j_call: TRBJ2-7; v_call: TRBV5-6; clone_size: .; d_call: TRBD1; cdr3_aa: CASSFQQGDWDF; cdr3_nt: TGTGCCAGCAGCTTTCAACAGGGGGATTGGGACTTC
j_call: TRBJ2-2; v_call: TRBV7-7; clone_size: .; d_call: TRBD2; cdr3_aa: CASSPGRASGHEELFF; cdr3_nt: TGTGCTAGCAGCCCCGGGCGCGCTAGCGGTCATGAGGAGCTGTTTTTT
j_call: TRBJ2-6; v_call: TRBV2; clone_size: .; d_call: .; cdr3_aa: CASNLQELSSGANVLTF; cdr3_nt: TGTGCCAGCAACCTACAGGAGCTGAGCTCTGGGGCCAACGTCCTGACTTTC
j_call: TRBJ1-2; v_call: TRBV5-1; clone_size: .; d_call: .; cdr3_aa: CASSLRTDNYGYTF; cdr3_nt: TGCGCCAGCAGCTTGCGAACAGATAACTATGGCTACACCTTC
j_call: TRBJ2-5; v_call: TRBV28; clone_size: .; d_call: TRBD2; cdr3_aa: CASSFWASGQETQYF; cdr3_nt: TGTGCCAGCAGTTTCTGGGCTAGCGGTCAAGAGACCCAGTACTTC
j_call: TRBJ2-2; v_call: TRBV28; clone_size: .; d_call: TRBD1; cdr3_aa: CASSRGRTGELFF; cdr3_nt: TGTGCCAGCAGCAGGGGGCGGACCGGGGAGCTGTTTTTT
j_call: TRBJ1-3; v_call: TRBV7-9; clone_size: few; d_call: .; cdr3_aa: CASTREGNTIYF; cdr3_nt: TGTGCCAGCACCCGAGAAGGAAACACCATATATTTT
j_call: TRBJ1-4; v_call: TRBV28; clone_size: .; d_call: .; cdr3_aa: CASSSPGISTNEKLFF; cdr3_nt: TGTGCCAGCAGTTCGCCAGGGATCTCAACTAATGAAAAACTGTTTTTT
j_call: TRBJ1-1; v_call: TRBV27; clone_size: .; d_call: TRBD1; cdr3_aa: CASNRGGSYTEAFF; cdr3_nt: TGTGCCAGCAACAGGGGGGGGAGCTACACTGAAGCTTTCTTT